This note documents a single T cell receptor (beta chain) sequence. V trimming: 0 bases; J trimming: 4 bases; junction bases outside the gene matches: 9. Germline V lookup: CDR1 SGDLS, CDR2 YYNGEE. This CDR3 has 17 residues. This entry comes from a study of technical replicates of blood from a few donors. Method: immunoSEQ multiplex PCR; TCRdb's copy keeps in-frame clones and lacks some. This sample has approximately 66,000 clones, with around 89% found just once. The clonotype originates from a human donor in good health. Some clones in this sample may be carry-over from other donors' samples. This sequence joins TRBV9 and TRBJ2-2, with 7 bases that match TRBD2. Sequenced material: PBMCs. This chain's CDR3 is CASSVAGGRRITGELFF. The CDR3 coding sequence is TGTGCCAGCAGCGTAGCGGGAGGCCGAAGGATCACCGGGGAGCTGTTTTTT.